What follows is one T cell receptor beta chain and its context. This sample stems from a study of shared clonotypes between healthy human individuals. The CDR3 has 19 amino acids. Germline V gives CDR1 ENHRY, CDR2 SYGVKD. After removal of 0 bases from V and 2 bases from J, the junction contained 8 bases not matched to a gene. Measured with immunoSEQ multiplex PCR; TCRdb has only the in-frame clones, and not every one. The data show fewer than 550,000 clones, nearly 80% seen once. Nashville, Tennessee was home to all donors, who were Caucasian adults. The sequenced sample consisted of PBMCs. The chain links TRBV10-3 to TRBJ1-5, with 12 bases identical to TRBD1. The clonotype originates from a woman between 40 and 50 years old in good health. Some clones in this sample may be carry-over from other donors' samples. The CDR3 DNA reads TGTGCCATCAGTGAGTCCGGGACAGGGGGCCTCTCGGGCAATCAGCCCCAGCATTTT. Translated, it gives CAISESGTGGLSGNQPQHF.